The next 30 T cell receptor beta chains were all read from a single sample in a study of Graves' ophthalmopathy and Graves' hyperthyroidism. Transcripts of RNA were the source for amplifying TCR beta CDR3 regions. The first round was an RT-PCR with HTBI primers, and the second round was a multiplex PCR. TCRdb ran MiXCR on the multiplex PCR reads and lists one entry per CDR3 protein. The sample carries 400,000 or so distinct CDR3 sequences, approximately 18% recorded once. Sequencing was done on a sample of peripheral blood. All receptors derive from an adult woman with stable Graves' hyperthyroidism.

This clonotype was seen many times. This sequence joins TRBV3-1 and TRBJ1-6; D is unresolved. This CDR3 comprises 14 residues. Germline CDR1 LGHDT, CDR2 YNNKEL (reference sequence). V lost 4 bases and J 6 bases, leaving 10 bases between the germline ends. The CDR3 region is CASSLRVFNSPLHF. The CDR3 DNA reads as TGTGCCAGCAGCCTTAGGGTGTTTAATTCACCCCTCCACTTT.

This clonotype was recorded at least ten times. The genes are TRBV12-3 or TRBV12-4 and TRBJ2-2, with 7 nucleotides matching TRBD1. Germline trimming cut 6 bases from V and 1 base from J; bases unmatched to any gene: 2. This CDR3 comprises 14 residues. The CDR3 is CASRGGLNTGELFF. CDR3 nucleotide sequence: TGTGCCAGCAGAGGGGGCCTGAACACCGGGGAGCTGTTTTTT.

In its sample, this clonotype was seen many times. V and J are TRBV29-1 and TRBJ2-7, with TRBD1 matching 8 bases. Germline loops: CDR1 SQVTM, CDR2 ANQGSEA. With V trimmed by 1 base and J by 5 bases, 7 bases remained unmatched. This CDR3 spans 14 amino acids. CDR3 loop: CSVEGREQGDEQYF. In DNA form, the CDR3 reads TGCAGCGTTGAAGGCCGTGAACAGGGGGACGAGCAGTACTTC.

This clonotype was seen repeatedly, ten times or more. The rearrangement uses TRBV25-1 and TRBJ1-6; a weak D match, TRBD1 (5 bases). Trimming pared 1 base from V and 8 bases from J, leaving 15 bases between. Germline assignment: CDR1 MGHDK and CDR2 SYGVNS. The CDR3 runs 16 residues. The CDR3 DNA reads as TGTGCCAGCAGTGAATTCGGCAGGGTGTGGGATTCACCCCTCCACTTT. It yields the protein CASSEFGRVWDSPLHF.

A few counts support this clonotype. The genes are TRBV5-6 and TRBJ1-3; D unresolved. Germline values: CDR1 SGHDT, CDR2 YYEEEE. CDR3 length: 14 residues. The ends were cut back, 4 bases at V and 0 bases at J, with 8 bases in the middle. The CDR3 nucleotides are TGTGCCAGCAGCCAACTGAACTCTGGAAACACCATATATTTT. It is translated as CASSQLNSGNTIYF.

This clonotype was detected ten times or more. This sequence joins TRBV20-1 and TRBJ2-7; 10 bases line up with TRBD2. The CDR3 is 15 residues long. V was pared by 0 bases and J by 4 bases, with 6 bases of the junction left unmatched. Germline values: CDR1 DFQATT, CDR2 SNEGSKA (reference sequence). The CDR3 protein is CSARDASGSTYEQYF. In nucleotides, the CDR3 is TGCAGTGCTAGAGACGCTAGCGGGAGTACTTACGAGCAGTACTTC.

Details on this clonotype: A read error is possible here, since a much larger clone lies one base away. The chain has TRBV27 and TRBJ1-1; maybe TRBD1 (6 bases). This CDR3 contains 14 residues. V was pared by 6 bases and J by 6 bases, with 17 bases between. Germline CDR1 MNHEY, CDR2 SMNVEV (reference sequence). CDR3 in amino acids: CASSPQGVSSEAFF. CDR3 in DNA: TGTGCCAGCAGCCCACAGGGTGTTTCATCTGAAGCTTTCTTT.

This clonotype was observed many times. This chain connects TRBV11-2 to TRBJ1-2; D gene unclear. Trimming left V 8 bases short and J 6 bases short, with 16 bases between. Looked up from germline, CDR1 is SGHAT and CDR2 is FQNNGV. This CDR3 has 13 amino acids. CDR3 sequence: CASVPAQSDGYTF. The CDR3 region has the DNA TGTGCCAGCGTGCCCGCCCAATCAGATGGCTACACCTTC.

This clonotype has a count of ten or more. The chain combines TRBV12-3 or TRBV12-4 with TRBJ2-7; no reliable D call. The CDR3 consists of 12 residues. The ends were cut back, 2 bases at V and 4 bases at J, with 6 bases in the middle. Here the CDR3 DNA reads TGTGCCAGCAGTTTAACTCGATACGAGCAGTACTTC. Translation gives CASSLTRYEQYF.

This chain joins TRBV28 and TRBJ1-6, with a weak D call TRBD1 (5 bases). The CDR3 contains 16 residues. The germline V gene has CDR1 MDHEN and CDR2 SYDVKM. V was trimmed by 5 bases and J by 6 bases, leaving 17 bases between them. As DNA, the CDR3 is TGTGCCAGCAGTCTTTGGCGGAGGGGCCGTAATTCACCCCTCCACTTT. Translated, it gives CASSLWRRGRNSPLHF.

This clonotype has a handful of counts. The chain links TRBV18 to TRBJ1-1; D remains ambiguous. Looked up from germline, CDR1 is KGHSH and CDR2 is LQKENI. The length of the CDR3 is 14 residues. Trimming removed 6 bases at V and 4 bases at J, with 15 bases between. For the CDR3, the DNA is TGTGCCAGCTCCCCTAGGCGGGCGTCCACTGAAGCTTTCTTT. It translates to CASSPRRASTEAFF.

DNA for the CDR3: TGTGCCAGCAGCCCCGGGGGGTTTCATCAGCCCCAGCATTTT. Its translation is CASSPGGFHQPQHF. The chain is built from TRBV12-3 or TRBV12-4 and TRBJ1-5, with a tentative D call TRBD1 (5 bases). The CDR3 length is 14 residues. Trimming cost V 6 bases and J 5 bases, with 14 bases left between them.

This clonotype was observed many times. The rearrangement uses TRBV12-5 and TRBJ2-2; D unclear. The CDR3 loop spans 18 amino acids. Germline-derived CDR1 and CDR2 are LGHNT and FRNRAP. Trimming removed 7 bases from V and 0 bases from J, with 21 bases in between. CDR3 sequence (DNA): TGTGCTAGTGACCACCCACTTTATGACGGAACGAACACCGGGGAGCTGTTTTTT. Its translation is CASDHPLYDGTNTGELFF.

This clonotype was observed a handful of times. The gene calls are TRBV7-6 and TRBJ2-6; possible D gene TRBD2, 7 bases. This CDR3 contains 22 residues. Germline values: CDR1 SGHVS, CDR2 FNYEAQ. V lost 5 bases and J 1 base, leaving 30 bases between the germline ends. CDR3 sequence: CASSARPGQTSREGSGANVLTF. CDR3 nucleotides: TGTGCCAGCAGCGCTCGGCCGGGACAAACCTCCAGGGAGGGATCTGGGGCCAACGTCCTGACTTTC. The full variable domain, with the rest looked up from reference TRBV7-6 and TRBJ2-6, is GAGVSQSPRYKVTKRGQDVALRCDPISGHVSLYWYRQALGQGPEFLTYFNYEAQQDKSGLPNDRFSAERPEGSISTLTIQRTEQRDSAMYRCASSARPGQTSREGSGANVLTFGAGSRLTVL.

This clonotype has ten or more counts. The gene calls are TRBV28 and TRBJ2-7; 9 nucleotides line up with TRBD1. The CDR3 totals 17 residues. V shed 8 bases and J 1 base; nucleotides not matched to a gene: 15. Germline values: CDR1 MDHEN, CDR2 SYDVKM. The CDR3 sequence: CASRRGSGQGYSYEQYF. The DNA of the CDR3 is TGTGCCAGCCGAAGAGGGAGTGGACAGGGGTATTCCTACGAGCAGTACTTC. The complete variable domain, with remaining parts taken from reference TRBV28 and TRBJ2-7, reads DVKVTQSSRYLVKRTGEKVFLECVQDMDHENMFWYRQDPGLGLRLIYFSYDVKMKEKGDIPEGYSVSREKKERFSLILESASTNQTSMYLCASRRGSGQGYSYEQYFGPGTRLTVT.

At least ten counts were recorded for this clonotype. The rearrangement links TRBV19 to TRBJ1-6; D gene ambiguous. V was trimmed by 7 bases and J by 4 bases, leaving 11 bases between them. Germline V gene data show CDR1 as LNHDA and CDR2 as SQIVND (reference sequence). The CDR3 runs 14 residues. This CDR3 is CASNRGDYNSPLHF. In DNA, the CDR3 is TGTGCCAGTAACCGCGGGGATTATAATTCACCCCTCCACTTT.

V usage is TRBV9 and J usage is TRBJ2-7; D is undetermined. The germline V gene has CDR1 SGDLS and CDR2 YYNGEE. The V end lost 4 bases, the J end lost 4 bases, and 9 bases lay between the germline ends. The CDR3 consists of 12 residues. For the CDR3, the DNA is TGTGCCAGCAGCCAACGGTGGTACGAGCAGTACTTC. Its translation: CASSQRWYEQYF.

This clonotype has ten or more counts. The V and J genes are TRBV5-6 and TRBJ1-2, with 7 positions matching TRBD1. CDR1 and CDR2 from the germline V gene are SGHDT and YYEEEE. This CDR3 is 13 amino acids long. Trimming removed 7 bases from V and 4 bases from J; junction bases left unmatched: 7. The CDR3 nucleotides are TGTGCCAGCTCGGCAGACAGGGTCTATGGCTACACCTTC. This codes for CASSADRVYGYTF.

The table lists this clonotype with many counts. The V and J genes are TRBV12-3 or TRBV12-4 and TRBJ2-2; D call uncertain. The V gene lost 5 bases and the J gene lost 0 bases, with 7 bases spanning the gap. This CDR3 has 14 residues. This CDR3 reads CASSPPPNTGELFF. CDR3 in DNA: TGTGCCAGCAGTCCCCCCCCGAACACCGGGGAGCTGTTTTTT.

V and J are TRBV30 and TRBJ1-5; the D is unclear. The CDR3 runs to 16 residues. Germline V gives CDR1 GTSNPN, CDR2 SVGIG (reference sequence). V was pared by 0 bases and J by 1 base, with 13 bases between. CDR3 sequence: CAWSVPVRESNQPQHF. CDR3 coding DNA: TGTGCCTGGAGTGTACCCGTAAGGGAGAGCAATCAGCCCCAGCATTTT.

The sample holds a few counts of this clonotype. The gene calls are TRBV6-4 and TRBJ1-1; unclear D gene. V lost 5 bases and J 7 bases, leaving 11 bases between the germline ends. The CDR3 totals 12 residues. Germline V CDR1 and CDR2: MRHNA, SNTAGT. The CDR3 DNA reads TGTGCCAGCAGTTACGGTCCAAGTGAAGCTTTCTTT. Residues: CASSYGPSEAFF.

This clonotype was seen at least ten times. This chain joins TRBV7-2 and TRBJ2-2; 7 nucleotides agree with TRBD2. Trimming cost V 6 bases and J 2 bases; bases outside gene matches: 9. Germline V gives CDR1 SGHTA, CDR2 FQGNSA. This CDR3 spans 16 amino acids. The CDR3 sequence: CASRTTGTTNTGELFF. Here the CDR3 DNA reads TGTGCCAGCAGGACTACCGGGACTACTAACACCGGGGAGCTGTTTTTT. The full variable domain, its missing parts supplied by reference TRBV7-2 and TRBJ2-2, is GAGVSQSPSNKVTEKGKDVELRCDPISGHTALYWYRQSLGQGLEFLIYFQGNSAPDKSGLPSDRFSAERTGGSVSTLTIQRTQQEDSAVYLCASRTTGTTNTGELFFGEGSRLTVL.

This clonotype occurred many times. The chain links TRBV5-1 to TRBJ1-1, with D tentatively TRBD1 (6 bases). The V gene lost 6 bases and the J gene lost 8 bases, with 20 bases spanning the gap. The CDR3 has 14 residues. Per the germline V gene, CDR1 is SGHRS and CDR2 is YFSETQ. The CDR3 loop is CASTPGDGPEEAFF. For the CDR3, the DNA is TGCGCCAGCACCCCAGGGGATGGTCCCGAGGAAGCTTTCTTT. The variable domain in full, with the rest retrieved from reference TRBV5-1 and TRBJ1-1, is KAGVTQTPRYLIKTRGQQVTLSCSPISGHRSVSWYQQTPGQGLQFLFEYFSETQRNKGNFPGRFSGRQFSNSRSEMNVSTLELGDSALYLCASTPGDGPEEAFFGQGTRLTVV.

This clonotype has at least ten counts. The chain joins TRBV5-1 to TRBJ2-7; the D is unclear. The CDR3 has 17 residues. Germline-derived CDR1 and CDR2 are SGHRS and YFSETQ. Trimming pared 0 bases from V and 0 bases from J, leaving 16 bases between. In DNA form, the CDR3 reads TGCGCCAGCAGCTTGGCCGGCCCGGGTGCGGCCTCCTACGAGCAGTACTTC. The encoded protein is CASSLAGPGAASYEQYF.

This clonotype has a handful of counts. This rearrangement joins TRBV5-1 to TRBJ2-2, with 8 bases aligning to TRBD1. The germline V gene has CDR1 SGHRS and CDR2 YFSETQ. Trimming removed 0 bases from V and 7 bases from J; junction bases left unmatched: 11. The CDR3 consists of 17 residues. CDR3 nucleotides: TGCGCCAGCAGCTTGGACGGACAGGGAGGTGGGGTCGGGGAGCTGTTTTTT. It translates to CASSLDGQGGGVGELFF.

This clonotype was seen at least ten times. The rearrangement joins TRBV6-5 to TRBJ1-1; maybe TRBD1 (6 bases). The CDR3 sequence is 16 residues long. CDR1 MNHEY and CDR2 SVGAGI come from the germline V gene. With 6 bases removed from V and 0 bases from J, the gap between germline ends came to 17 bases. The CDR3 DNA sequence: TGTGCCAGCAGGATTAAGGGGGGGCCACTGAACACTGAAGCTTTCTTT. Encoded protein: CASRIKGGPLNTEAFF.

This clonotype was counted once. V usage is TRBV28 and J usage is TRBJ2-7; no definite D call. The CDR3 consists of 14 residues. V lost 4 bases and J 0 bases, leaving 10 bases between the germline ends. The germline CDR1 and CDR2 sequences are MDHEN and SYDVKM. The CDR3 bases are TGTGCCAGCAGTTCCCCTGAGCCCTCCTACGAGCAGTACTTC. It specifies CASSSPEPSYEQYF.

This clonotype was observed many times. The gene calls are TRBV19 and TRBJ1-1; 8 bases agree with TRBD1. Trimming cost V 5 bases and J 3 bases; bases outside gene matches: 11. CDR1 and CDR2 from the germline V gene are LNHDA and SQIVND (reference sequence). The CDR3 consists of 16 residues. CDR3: CASSSRTGIGDTEAFF. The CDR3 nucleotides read TGTGCCAGTAGTTCGAGGACAGGGATCGGGGACACTGAAGCTTTCTTT.

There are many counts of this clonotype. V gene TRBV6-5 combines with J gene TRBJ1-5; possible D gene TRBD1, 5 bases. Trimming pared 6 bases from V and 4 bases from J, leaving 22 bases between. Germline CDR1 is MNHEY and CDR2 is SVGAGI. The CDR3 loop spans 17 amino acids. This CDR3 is CASSMSPGEPGNQPQHF. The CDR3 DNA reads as TGTGCCAGCAGCATGTCCCCCGGGGAACCAGGGAATCAGCCCCAGCATTTT.

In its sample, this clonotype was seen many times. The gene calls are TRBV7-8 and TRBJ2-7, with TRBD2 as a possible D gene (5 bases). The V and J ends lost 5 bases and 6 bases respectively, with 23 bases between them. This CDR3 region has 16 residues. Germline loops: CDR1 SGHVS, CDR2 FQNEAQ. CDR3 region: CASSNLERAPISEQYF. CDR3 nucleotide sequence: TGTGCCAGCAGCAATCTTGAGAGGGCGCCTATCAGCGAGCAGTACTTC.